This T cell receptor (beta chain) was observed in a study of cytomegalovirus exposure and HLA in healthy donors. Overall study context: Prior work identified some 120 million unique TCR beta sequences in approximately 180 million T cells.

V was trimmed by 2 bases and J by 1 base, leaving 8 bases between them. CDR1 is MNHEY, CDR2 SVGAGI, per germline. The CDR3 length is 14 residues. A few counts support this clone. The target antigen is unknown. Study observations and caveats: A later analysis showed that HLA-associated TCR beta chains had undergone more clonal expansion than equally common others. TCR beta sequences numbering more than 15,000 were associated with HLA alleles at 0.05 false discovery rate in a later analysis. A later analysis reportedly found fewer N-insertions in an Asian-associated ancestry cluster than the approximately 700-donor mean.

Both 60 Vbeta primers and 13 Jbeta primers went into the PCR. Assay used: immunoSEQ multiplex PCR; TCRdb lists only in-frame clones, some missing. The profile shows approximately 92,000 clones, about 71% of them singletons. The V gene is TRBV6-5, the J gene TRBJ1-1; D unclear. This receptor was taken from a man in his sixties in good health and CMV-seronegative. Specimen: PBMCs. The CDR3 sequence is CASSYVDTNTEAFF. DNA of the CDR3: TGTGCCAGCAGTTACGTCGACACGAACACTGAAGCTTTCTTT.